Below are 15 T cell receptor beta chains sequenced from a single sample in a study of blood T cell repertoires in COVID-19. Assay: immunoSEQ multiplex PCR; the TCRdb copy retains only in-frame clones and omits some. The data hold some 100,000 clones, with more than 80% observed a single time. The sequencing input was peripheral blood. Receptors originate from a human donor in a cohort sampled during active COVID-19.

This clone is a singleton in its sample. This chain's CDR3 is CASSPRGQGYGYTF. CDR3 DNA: TGTGCCAGCAGCCCAAGGGGACAGGGTTATGGCTACACCTTC. V is TRBV11-3 and J is TRBJ1-2, with 9 bases that match TRBD1. V was pared by 5 bases and J by 5 bases, with 6 bases of the junction left unmatched. The CDR3 is made up of 14 amino acids. CDR1 is SGHNT and CDR2 is YENEEA in the germline V gene.

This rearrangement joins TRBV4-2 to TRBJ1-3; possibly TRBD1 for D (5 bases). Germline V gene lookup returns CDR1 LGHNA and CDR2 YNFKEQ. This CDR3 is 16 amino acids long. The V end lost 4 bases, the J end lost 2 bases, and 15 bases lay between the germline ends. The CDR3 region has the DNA TGTGCCAGCAGCCCACAGGAAATCGGAACTGGAAACACCATATATTTT. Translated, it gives CASSPQEIGTGNTIYF.

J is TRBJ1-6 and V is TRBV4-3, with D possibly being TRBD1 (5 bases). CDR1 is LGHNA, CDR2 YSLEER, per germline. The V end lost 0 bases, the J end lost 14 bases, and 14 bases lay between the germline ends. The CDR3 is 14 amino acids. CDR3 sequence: CASSQDLQDLTLHF. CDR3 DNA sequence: TGCGCCAGCAGCCAAGATTTACAGGACCTAACCCTCCACTTT.

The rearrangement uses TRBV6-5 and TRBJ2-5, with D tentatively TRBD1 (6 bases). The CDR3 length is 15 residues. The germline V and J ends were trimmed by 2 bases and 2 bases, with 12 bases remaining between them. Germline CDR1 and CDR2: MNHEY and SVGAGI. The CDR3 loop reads CASSYKGQTQETQYF. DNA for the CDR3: TGTGCCAGCAGTTACAAAGGACAGACACAAGAGACCCAGTACTTC.

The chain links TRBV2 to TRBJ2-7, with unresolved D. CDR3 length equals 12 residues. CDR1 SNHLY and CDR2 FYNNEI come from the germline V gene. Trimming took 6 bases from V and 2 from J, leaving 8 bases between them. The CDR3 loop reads CASRQATYEQYF. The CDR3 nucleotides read TGTGCCAGCAGGCAGGCCACCTACGAGCAGTACTTC.

CDR3 nucleotides: TGTGCCAGCAGCGATGTAGACAGGGGGAAAAACATTCAGTACTTC. Translating gives CASSDVDRGKNIQYF. The chain employs TRBV7-9 and TRBJ2-4; TRBD1 matches 9 bases. The CDR3 has 15 residues. From germline, CDR1 is SEHNR and CDR2 FQNEAQ (reference sequence). Trimming at V came to 5 bases and at J to 4 bases, leaving 6 bases not matched to a gene.

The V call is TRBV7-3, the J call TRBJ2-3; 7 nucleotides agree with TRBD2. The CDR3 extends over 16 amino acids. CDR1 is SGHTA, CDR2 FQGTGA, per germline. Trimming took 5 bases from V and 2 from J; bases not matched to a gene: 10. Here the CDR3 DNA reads TGTGCCAGCAGCCCCCAAGGGAGGGTAGACACAGATACGCAGTATTTT. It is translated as CASSPQGRVDTDTQYF.

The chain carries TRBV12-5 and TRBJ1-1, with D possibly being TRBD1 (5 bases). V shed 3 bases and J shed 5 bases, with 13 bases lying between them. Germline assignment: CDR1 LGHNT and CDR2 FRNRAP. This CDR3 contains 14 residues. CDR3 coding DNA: TGTGCTAGTGGTTTCGGGGGAGGAAGAACTGAAGCTTTCTTT. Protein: CASGFGGGRTEAFF.

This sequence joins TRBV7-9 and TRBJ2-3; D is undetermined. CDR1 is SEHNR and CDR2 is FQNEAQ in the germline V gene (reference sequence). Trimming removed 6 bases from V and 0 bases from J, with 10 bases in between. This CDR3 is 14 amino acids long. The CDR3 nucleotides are TGTGCCAGCAGTTCCCTGGAGAGCACAGATACGCAGTATTTT. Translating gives CASSSLESTDTQYF. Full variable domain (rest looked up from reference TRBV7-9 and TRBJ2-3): DTGVSQNPRHKITKRGQNVTFRCDPISEHNRLYWYRQTLGQGPEFLTYFQNEAQLEKSRLLSDRFSAERPKGSFSTLEIQRTEQGDSAMYLCASSSLESTDTQYFGPGTRLTVL.

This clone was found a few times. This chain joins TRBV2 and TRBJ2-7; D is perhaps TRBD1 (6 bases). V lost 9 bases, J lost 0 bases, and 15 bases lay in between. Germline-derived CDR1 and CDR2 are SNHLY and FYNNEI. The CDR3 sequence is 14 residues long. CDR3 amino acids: CASQTGAPSYEQYF. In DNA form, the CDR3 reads TGTGCCAGTCAGACAGGCGCTCCCTCCTACGAGCAGTACTTC.

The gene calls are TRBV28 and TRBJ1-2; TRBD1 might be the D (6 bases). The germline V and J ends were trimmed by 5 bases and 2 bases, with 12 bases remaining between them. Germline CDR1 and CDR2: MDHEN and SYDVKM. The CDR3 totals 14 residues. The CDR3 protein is CASSPLDRNYGYTF. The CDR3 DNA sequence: TGTGCCAGCAGTCCACTCGACAGGAACTATGGCTACACCTTC.

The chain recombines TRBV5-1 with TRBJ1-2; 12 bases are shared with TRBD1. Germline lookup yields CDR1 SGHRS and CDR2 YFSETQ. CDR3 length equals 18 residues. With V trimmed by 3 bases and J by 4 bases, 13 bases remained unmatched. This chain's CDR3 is CASSSGQGARLGIYGYTF. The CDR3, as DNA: TGCGCCAGCAGCTCGGGACAGGGGGCGCGACTGGGGATCTATGGCTACACCTTC. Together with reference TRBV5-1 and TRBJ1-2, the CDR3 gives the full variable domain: KAGVTQTPRYLIKTRGQQVTLSCSPISGHRSVSWYQQTPGQGLQFLFEYFSETQRNKGNFPGRFSGRQFSNSRSEMNVSTLELGDSALYLCASSSGQGARLGIYGYTFGSGTRLTVV.

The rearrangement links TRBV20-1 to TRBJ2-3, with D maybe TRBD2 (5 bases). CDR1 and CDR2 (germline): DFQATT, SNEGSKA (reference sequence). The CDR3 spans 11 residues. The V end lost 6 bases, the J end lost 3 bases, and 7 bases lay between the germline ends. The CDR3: CSAQRTDTQYF. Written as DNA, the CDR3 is TGCAGTGCGCAGCGGACAGATACGCAGTATTTT.

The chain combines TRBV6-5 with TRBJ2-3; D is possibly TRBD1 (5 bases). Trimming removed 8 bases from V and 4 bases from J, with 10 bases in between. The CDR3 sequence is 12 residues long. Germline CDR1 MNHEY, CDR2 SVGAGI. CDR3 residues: CASLRVPDTQYF. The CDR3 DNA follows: TGTGCCAGCCTCAGGGTCCCAGATACGCAGTATTTT.

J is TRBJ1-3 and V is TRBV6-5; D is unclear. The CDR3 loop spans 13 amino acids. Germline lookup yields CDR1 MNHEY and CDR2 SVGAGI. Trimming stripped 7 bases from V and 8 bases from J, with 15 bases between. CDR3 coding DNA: TGTGCCAGCAAAAGAAACGGGGTGGACACCATATATTTT. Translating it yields CASKRNGVDTIYF.